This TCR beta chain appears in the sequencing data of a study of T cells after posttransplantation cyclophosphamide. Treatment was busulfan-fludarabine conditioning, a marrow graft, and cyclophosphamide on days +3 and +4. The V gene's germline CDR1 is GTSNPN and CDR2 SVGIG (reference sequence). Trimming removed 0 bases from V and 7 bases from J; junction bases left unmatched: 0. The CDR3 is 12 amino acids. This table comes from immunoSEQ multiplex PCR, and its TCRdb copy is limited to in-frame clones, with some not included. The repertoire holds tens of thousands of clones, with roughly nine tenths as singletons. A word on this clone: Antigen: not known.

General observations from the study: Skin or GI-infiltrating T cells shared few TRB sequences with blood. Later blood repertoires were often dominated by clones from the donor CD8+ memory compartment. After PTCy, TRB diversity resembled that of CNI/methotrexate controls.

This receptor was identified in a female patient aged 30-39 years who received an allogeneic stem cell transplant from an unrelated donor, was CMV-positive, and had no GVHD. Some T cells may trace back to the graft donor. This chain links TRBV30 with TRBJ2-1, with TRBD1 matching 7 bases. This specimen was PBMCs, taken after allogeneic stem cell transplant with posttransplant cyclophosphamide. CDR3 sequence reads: CAWSVQGNEQFF. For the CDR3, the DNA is TGTGCCTGGAGTGTACAGGGGAATGAGCAGTTCTTC. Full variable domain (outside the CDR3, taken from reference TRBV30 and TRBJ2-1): SQTIHQWPATLVQPVGSPLSLECTVEGTSNPNLYWYRQAAGRGLQLLFYSVGIGQISSEVPQNLSASRPQDRQFILSSKKLLLSDSGFYLCAWSVQGNEQFFGPGTRLTVL.